A selection of T cell receptor beta chains follows, all from one sample in a study of cytomegalovirus exposure and HLA in healthy donors. Libraries were prepared by immunoSEQ multiplex PCR; TCRdb keeps only in-frame clonotypes and omits some of them. Of about 150,000 clones detected, 80% appear once; the ten largest clones hold about 4.3%. Sequenced input: PBMCs. The receptor source for this set is a man in his thirties or forties in good health. The CDR3 runs from the conserved cysteine through the conserved F or W. The D gene is left open where the match is weak. Clone size, where shown, is once, few, many, or a class for clones that have expanded.

>TRBJ1-4|-|TRBV30|-|11
CAWNTGSKLFF
TGTGCCTGGAATACCGGGTCCAAACTGTTTTTT
>TRBJ2-1|TRBD2|TRBV7-4|medium-sized|19
CASSLSGPRGLAVYNEQFF
TGTGCCAGCAGCTTATCAGGGCCCAGGGGACTAGCGGTATACAATGAGCAGTTCTTC
>TRBJ2-4|-|TRBV7-9|-|15
CASSSGLLAKNIQYF
TGTGCCAGCAGCTCCGGACTACTAGCCAAAAACATTCAGTACTTC
>TRBJ2-7|-|TRBV28|-|14
CASHRGGTGYEQYF
TGTGCCAGCCACAGGGGGGGGACGGGGTACGAGCAGTACTTC
>TRBJ1-1|TRBD1|TRBV30|-|20
CAWSTPRDRGRGVKTAEAFF
TGTGCCTGGAGTACCCCCCGAGACAGGGGGCGCGGTGTAAAAACTGCTGAAGCTTTCTTT
>TRBJ2-1|TRBD2|TRBV11-2|-|16
CASSSELATEYNEQFF
TGTGCCAGCAGCTCCGAACTAGCGACCGAATACAATGAGCAGTTCTTC
>TRBJ2-3|TRBD2|TRBV7-9|-|15
CASGFGTSGADTQYF
TGTGCCAGCGGATTCGGGACTAGCGGGGCAGATACGCAGTATTTT
>TRBJ2-3|TRBD2|TRBV7-3|once|13
CVSSFAGGDTQYF
TGTGTCAGCAGCTTTGCGGGGGGGGATACGCAGTATTTT
>TRBJ1-6|-|TRBV11-2|-|14
CASSLGRSNSPLHF
TGTGCCAGCAGCTTAGGCAGGTCGAATTCACCCCTCCACTTT
>TRBJ1-1|TRBD1|TRBV10-3|-|16
CAISGTGGAGPLKLFF
TGTGCCATCAGTGGGACAGGGGGCGCTGGGCCTCTGAAGCTTTTCTTT
>TRBJ2-7|TRBD2|TRBV19|-|14
CASSSGLASYEQYF
TGTGCCAGTAGTTCGGGACTAGCTAGCTACGAGCAGTACTTC
>TRBJ2-3|-|TRBV7-9|-|16
CASSLGGNMGTDTQYF
TGTGCCAGCAGCTTAGGGGGCAACATGGGGACAGATACGCAGTATTTT
>TRBJ1-2|TRBD1|TRBV6-1|-|15
CASSEGGTEPHGYTF
TGTGCCAGCAGTGAAGGGGGGACAGAGCCCCATGGCTACACCTTC
>TRBJ2-7|-|TRBV7-2|-|14
CASSLSGQSYEQYF
TGTGCCAGCAGCTTAAGTGGACAGTCCTACGAGCAGTACTTC
>TRBJ1-5|TRBD1|TRBV30|-|18
CAWRGGTGGGGSNQPQHF
TGTGCCTGGAGAGGAGGGACAGGGGGCGGAGGTAGCAATCAGCCCCAGCATTTT
>TRBJ2-7|-|TRBV29-1|-|15
CSVESSSLGAYEQYF
TGCAGCGTTGAATCATCGTCGTTGGGGGCCTACGAGCAGTACTTC
>TRBJ2-3|-|TRBV6-5|-|15
CASSQGGGRTDTQYF
TGTGCCAGCAGTCAAGGGGGGGGGAGGACAGATACGCAGTATTTT
>TRBJ2-7|TRBD2|TRBV4-2|-|16
CASSQGLGLAGGEQYF
TGTGCCAGCAGCCAAGGGCTCGGACTAGCGGGAGGCGAGCAGTACTTC
>TRBJ2-1|-|TRBV29-1|once|14
CSVDEAGTYNEQFF
TGCAGCGTTGACGAAGCAGGGACCTACAATGAGCAGTTCTTC
>TRBJ2-1|TRBD2|TRBV6-4|-|18
CASSPGGVAGGNYNEQFF
TGTGCCAGCAGTCCCGGGGGAGTAGCGGGAGGAAACTACAATGAGCAGTTCTTC
>TRBJ2-1|TRBD2|TRBV4-1|-|10
CASSGRGKFF
TGCGCCAGCAGCGGGCGGGGGAAGTTCTTC
>TRBJ1-5|-|TRBV7-2|-|15
CASSEGWGPRWPQHF
TGTGCCAGCAGCGAGGGATGGGGGCCTCGGTGGCCCCAGCATTTT
>TRBJ2-3|TRBD1|TRBV27|-|16
CASSFPPGQSTDTQYF
TGTGCCAGCAGCTTCCCTCCGGGACAGAGCACAGATACGCAGTATTTT
>TRBJ2-2|TRBD2|TRBV19|medium-sized|15
CASSIGTSGPGELFF
TGTGCCAGTAGTATCGGGACTAGCGGCCCCGGGGAGCTGTTTTTT
>TRBJ1-1|TRBD1|TRBV7-2|-|16
CASSAIFRQGAAGAFF
TGTGCCAGCAGCGCTATATTCAGACAGGGGGCGGCGGGGGCTTTCTTT
>TRBJ2-7|TRBD2|TRBV28|-|15
CASSKRGIPSYEQYF
TGTGCCAGCAGCAAGCGGGGGATCCCTTCCTACGAGCAGTACTTC
>TRBJ1-4|-|TRBV2|few|15
CASSPPGWTNEKLFF
TGTGCCAGCAGCCCTCCAGGGTGGACTAATGAAAAACTGTTTTTT
>TRBJ2-1|TRBD2|TRBV18|-|15
CASSPREGTRNEQFF
TGTGCCAGCTCACCAAGGGAGGGCACCCGCAATGAGCAGTTCTTC
>TRBJ1-6|-|TRBV6-5|-|14
CASRGGSYNSPLHF
TGTGCCAGCAGGGGGGGCTCCTATAATTCACCCCTCCACTTT
>TRBJ2-3|TRBD2|TRBV11-2|-|15
CASSFIAGARNTQYF
TGTGCCAGCAGCTTTATAGCGGGAGCCCGAAATACGCAGTATTTT
>TRBJ2-7|-|TRBV18|-|12
CASSPTASEQYF
TGTGCCAGCTCACCGACAGCTAGCGAGCAGTACTTC
>TRBJ2-7|-|TRBV6-6|-|13
CASSFTGSHEQYF
TGTGCCAGCAGTTTTACAGGGTCCCACGAGCAGTACTTC
>TRBJ2-7|TRBD1|TRBV6-1|-|16
CASSEPGQGKAYEQYF
TGTGCCAGCAGTGAACCCGGACAGGGGAAGGCCTACGAGCAGTACTTC
>TRBJ1-1|-|TRBV7-2|-|13
CASSLVTVTEAFF
TGTGCCAGCAGCTTAGTTACGGTTACTGAAGCTTTCTTT
>TRBJ1-1|-|TRBV5-1|-|14
CASSLTGMNTEAFF
TGCGCCAGCAGTTTAACCGGGATGAACACTGAAGCTTTCTTT
>TRBJ2-7|-|TRBV6-5|few|14
CASSSYLGPYEQYF
TGTGCCAGCAGTTCCTACCTGGGCCCCTACGAGCAGTACTTC
>TRBJ2-7|TRBD1|TRBV10-3|once|16
CAISEIPGQYSYEQYF
TGTGCCATCAGCGAAATTCCGGGACAGTACTCCTACGAGCAGTACTTC
>TRBJ2-7|-|TRBV4-1|-|16
CASSPPPGTSGYEQYF
TGCGCCAGCAGCCCACCTCCCGGGACTTCTGGGTACGAGCAGTACTTC
>TRBJ2-7|TRBD2|TRBV7-2|-|17
CASSPGLLERDAYEQYF
TGTGCCAGCAGCCCCGGTCTTCTTGAGCGGGACGCCTACGAGCAGTACTTC